The clone carrying this TCR beta chain showed up just a few times. The antigen remains unidentified. CDR1 and CDR2 from the germline V gene are LGHNA and YNFKEQ. V dropped 3 bases and J dropped 7; count of bases not matched to a gene: 8. This CDR3 has 14 amino acids. Profiled with immunoSEQ multiplex PCR; TCRdb holds only in-frame clones, not every one. The repertoire holds under 30,000 clones, about two thirds seen once, with 3.5% to 4% in the top ten. The sample comes from a study of PD-1 blockade in classical Hodgkin lymphoma. Study details: Intravenous infusions of nivolumab 3 mg/kg reached patients every 2 weeks.

General observations from the study: Patients who responded completely had about the same baseline diversity as newly diagnosed patients. Patients excluded were those beginning nivolumab under 1 year after ASCT.

Brentuximab vedotin exposure varied among the patients, all of whom had relapsed after autologous stem cell transplantation. Best responses were complete response, partial response or progressive disease. The clonotype comes from a human donor with classical Hodgkin lymphoma. The chain has TRBV4-2 and TRBJ1-2; 7 bases fit TRBD1. This material consisted of peripheral blood mononuclear cells (PBMCs), taken before the second cycle of nivolumab. The CDR3 is CASSHQDRSLGYTF. DNA of the CDR3: TGTGCCAGCAGCCACCAGGACAGGAGCCTTGGCTACACCTTC.